The T cell receptor beta chain described here comes from a study of T cells after yellow fever vaccination. With V trimmed by 3 bases and J by 2 bases, 4 bases remained unmatched. CDR1 and CDR2 (germline): KGHDR, SFDVKD. The CDR3 covers 15 residues. This clonotype was recorded many times. TCRdb processed the 5' RACE reads anew with MiXCR; each CDR3 protein has one entry. The sample holds 350,000 to 450,000 distinct CDR3 sequences, approximately 5.7% seen once. Sequences were derived from PBMCs, sampled 5 days after the yellow fever booster vaccination. The rearrangement links TRBV24-1 to TRBJ2-7; 9 bases map to TRBD2. The clonotype was recovered from a man under 40 who received the YFV17D yellow fever vaccine. The CDR3: CATSDGVAGAYEQYF. The CDR3 coding sequence is TGTGCCACCAGTGATGGAGTAGCGGGGGCCTACGAGCAGTACTTC.